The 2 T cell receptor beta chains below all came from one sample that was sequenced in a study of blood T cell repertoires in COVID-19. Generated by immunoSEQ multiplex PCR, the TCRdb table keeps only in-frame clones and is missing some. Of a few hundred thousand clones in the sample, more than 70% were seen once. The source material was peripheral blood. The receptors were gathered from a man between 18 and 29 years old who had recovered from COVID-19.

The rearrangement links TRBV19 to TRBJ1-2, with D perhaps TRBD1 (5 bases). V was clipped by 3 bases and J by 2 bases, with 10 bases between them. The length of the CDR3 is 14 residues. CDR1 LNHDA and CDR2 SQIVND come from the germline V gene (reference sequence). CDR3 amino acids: CASSISGINYGYTF. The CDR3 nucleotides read TGTGCCAGTAGTATCTCAGGGATCAACTATGGCTACACCTTC. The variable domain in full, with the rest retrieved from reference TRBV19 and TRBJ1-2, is DGGITQSPKYLFRKEGQNVTLSCEQNLNHDAMYWYRQDPGQGLRLIYYSQIVNDFQKGDIAEGYSVSREKKESFPLTVTSAQKNPTAFYLCASSISGINYGYTFGSGTRLTVV.

CDR3 amino acids: CASSQDYAVSYEQYF. For the CDR3, the DNA is TGCGCCAGCAGCCAAGATTATGCGGTTTCCTACGAGCAGTACTTC. The chain couples TRBV4-3 to TRBJ2-7; D remains ambiguous. CDR3 length equals 15 residues. V was trimmed by 0 bases and J by 1 base, leaving 10 bases between them. Germline CDR1 is LGHNA and CDR2 is YSLEER.